These 18 T cell receptor beta chains share one sample of origin, sequenced in a study of blood T cell repertoires in COVID-19 (dated by TCRdb to 2019 to 2021). The library was generated by the immunoSEQ multiplex PCR assay. Sourced from immuneACCESS, this table was stored by TCRdb with only in-frame sequences that have V and J called. A share of the clones is absent; for the studies checked, an unresolved V gene accounts for under half, and the remainder has no known explanation. Counted in this sample were 50,000 to 65,000 clones; approximately 86% of them appeared once. About 1.2% of the sample is taken by the ten largest. The specimen was peripheral blood. These TCRs come from a man in his 60s with acute or convalescent COVID-19.

The chain joins TRBV14 to TRBJ2-3; D call uncertain. The V and J ends lost 4 bases and 0 bases respectively, with 14 bases between them. In germline, CDR1 is SGHDN, CDR2 FVKESK. The CDR3 is made up of 16 amino acids. This CDR3 reads CASSRVAAVSTDTQYF. In nucleotides, the CDR3 is TGTGCCAGCAGCCGCGTAGCCGCGGTCAGCACAGATACGCAGTATTTT.

CDR3 nucleotides: TGTGCCAGCAGCTTGGACGTGGGGCCGCCGTGGGAGCAGTACTTC. Protein product: CASSLDVGPPWEQYF. The rearrangement joins TRBV5-5 to TRBJ2-7; a possible D gene is TRBD1 (5 bases). Trimming stripped 0 bases from V and 7 bases from J, with 17 bases between. This CDR3 contains 15 residues. Per germline, CDR1 SGHKS and CDR2 YYEKEE (reference sequence).

The sample holds a few counts of this clone. This chain uses TRBV15 with TRBJ2-5; TRBD2 is a possible D gene (6 bases). The germline CDR1 and CDR2 sequences are LNHNV and YYDKDF (reference sequence). The CDR3 spans 15 residues. Trimming removed 0 bases from V and 5 bases from J, with 13 bases in between. In DNA form, the CDR3 reads TGTGCCACCAGCAGAGATCGGGGGTTTGCGGAGACCCAGTACTTC. Protein sequence: CATSRDRGFAETQYF.

The chain carries TRBV20-1 and TRBJ1-5; 9 bases agree with TRBD1. The V gene end was trimmed by 3 bases and the J gene end by 4 bases; junction bases not matched to a gene: 10. Germline assignment: CDR1 DFQATT and CDR2 SNEGSKA (reference sequence). The CDR3 is 16 amino acids. The CDR3 spells CSASGTGWVANQPQHF. CDR3 DNA: TGCAGTGCTAGTGGGACAGGGTGGGTAGCGAATCAGCCCCAGCATTTT.

The chain joins TRBV5-8 to TRBJ2-3; D is undetermined. The germline V gene encodes CDR1 SGHTS and CDR2 YDEGEE. The length of the CDR3 is 14 residues. Trimming pared 4 bases from V and 8 bases from J, leaving 17 bases between. CDR3 in amino acids: CASSPGLIYTTQYF. DNA for the CDR3: TGTGCCAGCAGCCCGGGTCTTATTTACACTACGCAGTATTTT.

This sequence joins TRBV6-2 or TRBV6-3 and TRBJ1-6; 7 nucleotides agree with TRBD1. The ends lost 5 bases at V and 7 bases at J; junction bases unmatched: 14. The length of the CDR3 is 17 residues. Germline lookup yields CDR1 MNHEY and CDR2 SVGEGT. The CDR3 DNA sequence: TGTGCCAGCAGTATCGGCCCCCCAGGGGGTAGGAATTCACCCCTCCACTTT. This sequence encodes CASSIGPPGGRNSPLHF.

V and J are TRBV7-2 and TRBJ2-1; D call uncertain. Germline V lookup: CDR1 SGHTA, CDR2 FQGNSA. The CDR3 is made up of 14 amino acids. V lost 1 base, J lost 2 bases, and 6 bases lay in between. The CDR3 region has the DNA TGTGCCAGCAGCTTAGGCTCTACCTACAATGAGCAGTTCTTC. Translating it yields CASSLGSTYNEQFF.

This clone was seen a handful of times. The chain carries TRBV7-3 and TRBJ2-1; a weak D match, TRBD2 (5 bases). Between the trimmed V and J ends, which lost 2 bases and 0 bases, there was a span of 8 bases. Germline V gene data show CDR1 as SGHTA and CDR2 as FQGTGA. The CDR3 loop spans 15 amino acids. The CDR3 sequence is CASSLSGSSYNEQFF. As DNA, the CDR3 is TGTGCCAGCAGCTTATCGGGGAGCTCCTACAATGAGCAGTTCTTC. Supplemented by reference TRBV7-3 and TRBJ2-1, the full variable domain reads GAGVSQTPSNKVTEKGKYVELRCDPISGHTALYWYRQSLGQGPEFLIYFQGTGAADDSGLPNDRFFAVRPEGSVSTLKIQRTERGDSAVYLCASSLSGSSYNEQFFGPGTRLTVL.

The chain combines TRBV7-9 with TRBJ2-3, with D possibly TRBD2 on 8 matching bases. The CDR3 has 18 residues. Germline V CDR1 and CDR2: SEHNR, FQNEAQ (reference sequence). Trimming shortened V by 2 bases and J by 0 bases, and 18 bases separated the two germline ends. CDR3 in DNA: TGTGCCAGCAGCTTACCCGGGGGGGACAGCCTTAGCACAGATACGCAGTATTTT. As protein: CASSLPGGDSLSTDTQYF.

The DNA for the CDR3 is TGTGCCAGTATGAAGAGGGGGAGGGAGAATAGCAATCAGCCCCAGCATTTT. Residues: CASMKRGRENSNQPQHF. J is TRBJ1-5 and V is TRBV19, with a tentative D call TRBD1 (6 bases). Trimming stripped 7 bases from V and 0 bases from J, with 19 bases between. CDR1 is LNHDA and CDR2 is SQIVND in the germline V gene (reference sequence). The CDR3 runs 17 residues.

This chain uses TRBV6-5 with TRBJ2-7; 10 bases are shared with TRBD2. CDR1 is MNHEY, CDR2 SVGAGI, per germline. Germline trimming cut 6 bases from V and 4 bases from J; bases unmatched to any gene: 6. There are 14 residues in the CDR3. Here the CDR3 reads CASRNTSGNYEQYF. The CDR3 DNA reads TGTGCCAGCAGAAATACTAGCGGGAATTACGAGCAGTACTTC.

The chain combines TRBV10-1 with TRBJ2-2; 9 bases fit TRBD2. CDR1 is WNHNN, CDR2 SYGVQD, per germline (reference sequence). V was pared by 6 bases and J by 6 bases, with 5 bases of the junction left unmatched. The CDR3 is 14 residues long. The CDR3 region is CASSLLAGAGELFF. DNA for the CDR3: TGCGCCAGCAGCCTGTTAGCGGGAGCCGGGGAGCTGTTTTTT.

V is TRBV6-1 and J is TRBJ1-5, with 7 bases identical to TRBD1. Germline V CDR1 and CDR2: MNHNS, SASEGT. V lost 0 bases and J lost 7; bases outside the gene matches: 9. The CDR3 sequence is 16 residues long. The CDR3, as DNA: TGTGCCAGCAGTGAAGCGATCGTAGGGGGCAGCCAGCCCCAGCATTTT. Its translation is CASSEAIVGGSQPQHF.

CDR3 amino acids: CASISTGPYEQYF. The CDR3 nucleotides read TGTGCCAGCATATCTACAGGACCTTACGAGCAGTACTTC. This sequence joins TRBV28 and TRBJ2-7; D possibly corresponds to TRBD1 (5 bases). Trimming took off 7 bases at V and 4 bases at J, with 14 bases between the two ends. In germline, CDR1 is MDHEN, CDR2 SYDVKM. The length of the CDR3 is 13 residues.

The chain has TRBV5-1 and TRBJ2-7; 10 nucleotides match TRBD1. CDR1 and CDR2 (germline): SGHRS, YFSETQ. The CDR3 loop spans 15 amino acids. The V and J ends lost 4 bases and 3 bases, in that order; junction bases with no gene match: 7. The CDR3 coding sequence is TGCGCCAGCAGCCCCGGGACAGGGGCGATCTACGAGCAGTACTTC. It translates to CASSPGTGAIYEQYF.

The CDR3 loop reads CASSHPGGPRQEQYF. CDR3 bases: TGCGCCAGCAGCCATCCGGGGGGGCCGCGTCAAGAGCAGTACTTC. This chain uses TRBV4-1 with TRBJ2-7; TRBD2 aligns across 8 bases. The CDR3 has 15 residues. The junction had 11 bases not matched to a gene; V was cut back by 3 bases and J by 7 bases. Germline V gene lookup returns CDR1 MGHRA and CDR2 YSYEKL.

The rearrangement joins TRBV5-7 to TRBJ1-5, with TRBD1 identical over 8 bases. Being an ORF, TRBV5-7 has a function that is uncertain. The trim removed 4 bases at V and 1 base at J, leaving 4 bases unmatched. CDR3 length: 15 residues. The CDR3, as DNA: TGTGCCAGCAGCGAGGGACAGGAGAGCAATCAGCCCCAGCATTTT. Protein product: CASSEGQESNQPQHF.

The chain couples TRBV7-2 to TRBJ1-5; a possible D gene is TRBD1 (6 bases). The CDR3 length is 14 residues. The V and J ends lost 3 bases and 3 bases respectively, with 9 bases between them. Germline lookup yields CDR1 SGHTA and CDR2 FQGNSA. The CDR3 nucleotides are TGTGCCAGCAGCTTCGACAGGTACAATCAGCCCCAGCATTTT. Translating it yields CASSFDRYNQPQHF.